These T cell receptor beta chains were read from a single sample in a study of T cell repertoires in cytomegalovirus infection. TCRdb reprocessed the reads with MiXCR, giving one entry per CDR3 protein. The table lists nearly 450,000 distinct CDR3 sequences, about 33% of them singletons, with approximately 13% in the top ten. Sequenced: PBMCs. The receptors derive from a human donor in good health (CMV status not recorded). Some clones in this sample may be carry-over from other donors' samples. Each CDR3 is given with its conserved first and last residue. The order of the fields is V gene, J gene, clone size, D gene, CDR3 DNA, CDR3 protein. The D gene is left open where the match is weak. Clone size, where shown, is once, few, many, or a class for clones that have expanded.

v_call: TRBV11-1; j_call: TRBJ1-2; clone_size: NA; d_call: NA; cdr3_nt: TGTGCCAGCAGCCCCGGACAGAGTGACTATGGCTACACCTTC; cdr3_aa: CASSPGQSDYGYTF
v_call: TRBV28; j_call: TRBJ1-1; clone_size: NA; d_call: TRBD1; cdr3_nt: TGTGCCAGCAGTTTTCGGGCAGGGGGAAGGCCTGAAGCTTTCTTT; cdr3_aa: CASSFRAGGRPEAFF
v_call: TRBV10-3; j_call: TRBJ1-1; clone_size: many; d_call: NA; cdr3_nt: TGTGCCATCAGTGAGTCGATCAGTCGGGGGAGCACTGAAGCTTTCTTT; cdr3_aa: CAISESISRGSTEAFF
v_call: TRBV19; j_call: TRBJ2-2; clone_size: NA; d_call: NA; cdr3_nt: TGTGCCAGTAAAGGGTATGGGCAAGCGAAGGGCGGGGAGCTGTTTTTT; cdr3_aa: CASKGYGQAKGGELFF
v_call: TRBV10-3; j_call: TRBJ2-1; clone_size: NA; d_call: NA; cdr3_nt: TGTGCCATGGGGACCGCGGCGTATGAGCAGTTCTTC; cdr3_aa: CAMGTAAYEQFF
v_call: TRBV6-4; j_call: TRBJ2-7; clone_size: NA; d_call: NA; cdr3_nt: TGTGCCAGCAGTGATTTTGGTTTTTTCGACGAGCAGTACTTC; cdr3_aa: CASSDFGFFDEQYF
v_call: TRBV28; j_call: TRBJ2-3; clone_size: NA; d_call: TRBD2; cdr3_nt: TGTGCCAGCAGCCACGGACTAGCGGGTCACACAGATACGCAGTATTTT; cdr3_aa: CASSHGLAGHTDTQYF
v_call: TRBV7-9; j_call: TRBJ2-3; clone_size: many; d_call: NA; cdr3_nt: TGTGCCAGCAGCTTAGAAGATACGCAGTATTTT; cdr3_aa: CASSLEDTQYF
v_call: TRBV28; j_call: TRBJ1-2; clone_size: few; d_call: TRBD1; cdr3_nt: TGTGCCAGCTTTGGACAGGGCGTCTTTAACTATGGCTACACCTTC; cdr3_aa: CASFGQGVFNYGYTF
v_call: TRBV28; j_call: TRBJ1-5; clone_size: few; d_call: NA; cdr3_nt: TGTGCCAGCAGTATGCCCCGGACAGAAGGTCAGCCCCAGCATTTT; cdr3_aa: CASSMPRTEGQPQHF
v_call: TRBV7-9; j_call: TRBJ1-1; clone_size: many; d_call: NA; cdr3_nt: TGTGCCAGCAGCCCCCCTTCGGGCACTGAAGCTTTCTTT; cdr3_aa: CASSPPSGTEAFF
v_call: TRBV7-9; j_call: TRBJ2-1; clone_size: many; d_call: NA; cdr3_nt: TGTGCCAGCAGCTTAGGAACGGGTCCGAATGAGCAGTTCTTC; cdr3_aa: CASSLGTGPNEQFF
v_call: TRBV20-1; j_call: TRBJ2-1; clone_size: few; d_call: TRBD2; cdr3_nt: TGCAGTGCTAGAGGCGGAACCCGGACTAGCGGAAACAATGAGCAGTTCTTC; cdr3_aa: CSARGGTRTSGNNEQFF
v_call: TRBV7-2; j_call: TRBJ2-7; clone_size: many; d_call: NA; cdr3_nt: TGTGCCAGCAGCCTCCGGGACTCACGCTTTTTTCGAGAGCAGTACTTC; cdr3_aa: CASSLRDSRFFREQYF
v_call: TRBV3-1; j_call: TRBJ2-3; clone_size: many; d_call: NA; cdr3_nt: TGTGCCAGCAGCCAAGAAGGTGGCATGATCACAGATACGCAGTATTTT; cdr3_aa: CASSQEGGMITDTQYF
v_call: TRBV28; j_call: TRBJ2-3; clone_size: once; d_call: NA; cdr3_nt: TGTGCCAGCAGTTTAGCGGGGGCCCGCACAGATACGCAGTATTTT; cdr3_aa: CASSLAGARTDTQYF
v_call: TRBV6-5; j_call: TRBJ1-2; clone_size: few; d_call: TRBD1; cdr3_nt: TGTGCCAGCAGTCGGGACAGCAAAAGCTATGGCTACACCTTC; cdr3_aa: CASSRDSKSYGYTF
v_call: TRBV4-1; j_call: TRBJ2-1; clone_size: NA; d_call: NA; cdr3_nt: TGCGCCAGCAGCCCCGAATCTACCTACAATGAGCAGTTCTTC; cdr3_aa: CASSPESTYNEQFF
v_call: TRBV6-2/TRBV6-3; j_call: TRBJ2-2; clone_size: NA; d_call: TRBD2; cdr3_nt: TGTGCCAGCCGGAGGCGGGGGGTGGGCGTCGAGAACACCGGGGAGCTGTTTTTT; cdr3_aa: CASRRRGVGVENTGELFF
v_call: TRBV7-8; j_call: TRBJ1-1; clone_size: many; d_call: TRBD1; cdr3_nt: TGTGCCAGCAGCTTTCAGGGACAGCCGAACACTGAAGCTTTCTTT; cdr3_aa: CASSFQGQPNTEAFF
v_call: TRBV7-8; j_call: TRBJ2-3; clone_size: NA; d_call: TRBD2; cdr3_nt: TGTTCCAGCAGCACCCGGACTCGCGGGGGGGCCAGGGATACGCAGTATTTT; cdr3_aa: CSSSTRTRGGARDTQYF
v_call: TRBV27; j_call: TRBJ2-2; clone_size: once; d_call: TRBD1; cdr3_nt: TGTGCCAGCAGTCGACAGGGGTTTTACGGGGAGCTGTTTTTT; cdr3_aa: CASSRQGFYGELFF
v_call: TRBV14; j_call: TRBJ2-1; clone_size: NA; d_call: TRBD2; cdr3_nt: TGTGCCAGCAGCCATACTAGCGGGGGGCTTTACAATGAGCAGTTCTTC; cdr3_aa: CASSHTSGGLYNEQFF
v_call: TRBV27; j_call: TRBJ2-2; clone_size: few; d_call: TRBD2; cdr3_nt: TGTGCCAGCAGTTACGGGGGGGGGAACACCGGGGAGCTGTTTTTT; cdr3_aa: CASSYGGGNTGELFF
v_call: TRBV6-6; j_call: TRBJ2-5; clone_size: few; d_call: NA; cdr3_nt: TGTGCCAGCAGTTACAACGGACCTCAAGAGACCCAGTACTTC; cdr3_aa: CASSYNGPQETQYF
v_call: TRBV28; j_call: TRBJ2-1; clone_size: few; d_call: NA; cdr3_nt: TGTGCCAGCATGTGGGGGGACCAATACAATGAGCAGTTCTTC; cdr3_aa: CASMWGDQYNEQFF
v_call: TRBV7-9; j_call: TRBJ2-5; clone_size: NA; d_call: NA; cdr3_nt: TGTGCCAGCAGCACGGGGACAATTGTCCAAGAGACCCAGTACTTC; cdr3_aa: CASSTGTIVQETQYF
v_call: TRBV7-8; j_call: TRBJ2-3; clone_size: many; d_call: NA; cdr3_nt: TGTGCCAGCACGGACAGTGCGCAGGGAGATACGCAGTATTTT; cdr3_aa: CASTDSAQGDTQYF
v_call: TRBV7-8; j_call: TRBJ1-2; clone_size: NA; d_call: NA; cdr3_nt: TGTGCCAGCAGCCAGACAGGAGACTATGGCTACACCTTC; cdr3_aa: CASSQTGDYGYTF
v_call: TRBV12-3/TRBV12-4; j_call: TRBJ1-6; clone_size: NA; d_call: NA; cdr3_nt: TGTGCCAGCAGTGCGGGACGGGTGAATTCACCCCTCCACTTT; cdr3_aa: CASSAGRVNSPLHF
v_call: TRBV7-6; j_call: TRBJ2-7; clone_size: many; d_call: TRBD2; cdr3_nt: TGTGCCAGCAGTTTTGATACTAGCGGGGGGCCAACCTACGAGCAGTACTTC; cdr3_aa: CASSFDTSGGPTYEQYF
v_call: TRBV24-1; j_call: TRBJ2-1; clone_size: few; d_call: TRBD2; cdr3_nt: TGTGCCACCAGAGCGGGGGAGAGCTCCTACAATGAGCAGTTCTTC; cdr3_aa: CATRAGESSYNEQFF
v_call: TRBV7-2; j_call: TRBJ2-1; clone_size: many; d_call: TRBD2; cdr3_nt: TGTGCCAGCAGCTTAGTAGCGGGGGCCTACAATGAGCAGTTCTTC; cdr3_aa: CASSLVAGAYNEQFF
v_call: TRBV25-1; j_call: TRBJ2-7; clone_size: few; d_call: NA; cdr3_nt: TGTGCCAGCACAGGGGGGATCTACGAGCAGTACTTC; cdr3_aa: CASTGGIYEQYF
v_call: TRBV4-1; j_call: TRBJ2-3; clone_size: NA; d_call: TRBD2; cdr3_nt: TGCGCCAGCAGCCAAGGTTCGGGACTAGCCCCCACAGATACGCAGTATTTT; cdr3_aa: CASSQGSGLAPTDTQYF
v_call: TRBV7-3; j_call: TRBJ1-5; clone_size: NA; d_call: NA; cdr3_nt: TGTGCCAGCAGCCGAACCGGGACACAAGACCAGCCCCAGCATTTT; cdr3_aa: CASSRTGTQDQPQHF
v_call: TRBV12-3/TRBV12-4; j_call: TRBJ1-5; clone_size: many; d_call: TRBD1; cdr3_nt: TGTGCCAGCAGTTCCCAGACAGGGGGCGGGCAGCCCCAGCATTTT; cdr3_aa: CASSSQTGGGQPQHF
v_call: TRBV2; j_call: TRBJ1-2; clone_size: NA; d_call: NA; cdr3_nt: TGTGCCAGCAGTGAAAGTAGAACGGCCCGCCGGAGTGGCTACACCTTC; cdr3_aa: CASSESRTARRSGYTF
v_call: TRBV7-8; j_call: TRBJ2-7; clone_size: NA; d_call: TRBD1; cdr3_nt: TGTGCCAGCAGCTTAGAGTGGGGGACAGGGCAATACGAGCAGTACTTC; cdr3_aa: CASSLEWGTGQYEQYF
v_call: TRBV7-9; j_call: TRBJ2-2; clone_size: NA; d_call: NA; cdr3_nt: TGTGCCAGCGACGCGGGTGGCGGACCTAACACCGGGGAGCTGTTTTTT; cdr3_aa: CASDAGGGPNTGELFF
v_call: TRBV7-2; j_call: TRBJ2-7; clone_size: many; d_call: TRBD1; cdr3_nt: TGTGCCAGCAGCTTAGCCGGGACAGGGGTTCAGGGGTACGAGCAGTACTTC; cdr3_aa: CASSLAGTGVQGYEQYF
v_call: TRBV29-1; j_call: TRBJ1-4; clone_size: NA; d_call: NA; cdr3_nt: TGCAGCGTGAGTTGGGGGCTCGGTGAAAAACTGTTTTTT; cdr3_aa: CSVSWGLGEKLFF
v_call: TRBV28; j_call: TRBJ2-1; clone_size: NA; d_call: TRBD1; cdr3_nt: TGTGCCAGCGGTCTCTTGGGTACAGGGGTATCGAATGAGCAGTTCTTC; cdr3_aa: CASGLLGTGVSNEQFF
v_call: TRBV7-9; j_call: TRBJ2-3; clone_size: few; d_call: NA; cdr3_nt: TGTGCCAGCAGCCCTTTTAACCCAGATACGCAGTATTTT; cdr3_aa: CASSPFNPDTQYF
v_call: TRBV7-6; j_call: TRBJ1-6; clone_size: NA; d_call: NA; cdr3_nt: TGTGCCAGCATCTCTACACCCTATAATTCACCCCTCCACTGG; cdr3_aa: CASISTPYNSPLHW
v_call: TRBV7-7; j_call: TRBJ2-2; clone_size: many; d_call: NA; cdr3_nt: TGTGCTAGCAAACGGTCCGACGGCACCGGGGAGCTGTTTTTT; cdr3_aa: CASKRSDGTGELFF
v_call: TRBV20-1; j_call: TRBJ2-3; clone_size: few; d_call: TRBD2; cdr3_nt: TGCAGTGCTAGAGCGGGAGGTCCAGATACGCAGTATTTT; cdr3_aa: CSARAGGPDTQYF
v_call: TRBV5-6; j_call: TRBJ2-5; clone_size: NA; d_call: TRBD2; cdr3_nt: TGTGCCAGCAGCTTGGATGGTCCGGGGGGACCAGAGACCCAGTACTTC; cdr3_aa: CASSLDGPGGPETQYF
v_call: TRBV29-1; j_call: TRBJ1-1; clone_size: NA; d_call: NA; cdr3_nt: TGCAGCGTTGATCGGGGGTCGAACACTGAAGCTTTCTTT; cdr3_aa: CSVDRGSNTEAFF